This passage covers 18 T cell receptor beta chains from one sample sequenced in a study of beta chain features in type 1 diabetes. Expressed TCRB transcripts were sequenced because the entire RNA isolate underwent reverse transcription. Assay used: immunoSEQ multiplex PCR; TCRdb lists only in-frame clones, some missing. The sample yields around 25,000 clones, around 65% seen once. Whole-study results and caveats: Moderately but significantly shorter TCRB CDR3s were found in Type 1 diabetes patients in all four CD4+ subsets.

These receptors are not linked to any known antigen. Sequencing was done on a sample of stem cell memory CD4+ T cells from blood. The receptors come from a woman in her thirties or forties with type 1 diabetes.

CDR3 residues: CASRLSGGGRETQYF. The DNA of the CDR3 is TGCGCCAGCAGGTTATCAGGGGGCGGGAGAGAGACCCAGTACTTC. V is TRBV5-1 and J is TRBJ2-5, with D possibly being TRBD1 (8 bases). The CDR3 has 15 amino acids. Trimming pared 5 bases from V and 4 bases from J, leaving 18 bases between. CDR1 and CDR2 (germline): SGHRS, YFSETQ.

The V gene is TRBV7-9, the J gene TRBJ2-7; D not certain. Trimming removed 1 base from V and 2 bases from J, with 6 bases in between. CDR1 is SEHNR, CDR2 FQNEAQ, per germline (reference sequence). The CDR3 length is 13 residues. CDR3 sequence reads: CASSLVLPYEQYF. The CDR3 coding sequence is TGTGCCAGCAGCTTAGTACTACCCTACGAGCAGTACTTC. Using reference TRBV7-9 and TRBJ2-7 for the parts outside the CDR3, the full variable domain is DTGVSQNPRHKITKRGQNVTFRCDPISEHNRLYWYRQTLGQGPEFLTYFQNEAQLEKSRLLSDRFSAERPKGSFSTLEIQRTEQGDSAMYLCASSLVLPYEQYFGPGTRLTVT.

This clone was counted between two and nine times. The chain combines TRBV7-9 with TRBJ2-1; 11 bases map to TRBD1. J was trimmed by 5 bases and V by 5 bases; bases with no gene match: 5. Looked up from germline, CDR1 is SEHNR and CDR2 is FQNEAQ (reference sequence). The CDR3 is made up of 15 amino acids. The CDR3 coding sequence is TGTGCCAGCAGCGAGGACAGGGGGCTGGACAATGAGCAGTTCTTC. This codes for CASSEDRGLDNEQFF.

CDR3 DNA: TGTGCCAGCAGCCCCCGGGGGACTAGCGGGGGGACAGATACGCAGTATTTT. Translated, it gives CASSPRGTSGGTDTQYF. The chain recombines TRBV7-9 with TRBJ2-3; 15 positions match TRBD2. Germline V CDR1 and CDR2: SEHNR, FQNEAQ (reference sequence). Germline trimming cut 5 bases from V and 3 bases from J; bases unmatched to any gene: 6. The CDR3 is 17 amino acids.

The chain joins TRBV6-6 to TRBJ2-5; possibly TRBD1 for D (6 bases). V was clipped by 2 bases and J by 7 bases, with 14 bases between them. Germline assignment: CDR1 MNHNY and CDR2 SVGAGI (reference sequence). The CDR3 covers 14 residues. The CDR3 nucleotides read TGTGCCAGCAGTTACGAGCGGACAGCCGGGACCCAGTACTTC. It encodes CASSYERTAGTQYF.

This rearrangement joins TRBV7-2 to TRBJ1-4; D possibly corresponds to TRBD1 (5 bases). CDR1 SGHTA and CDR2 FQGNSA come from the germline V gene. This CDR3 contains 13 residues. V gave up 1 base and J gave up 8 bases, with 8 bases separating them. The CDR3 loop is CASSLEQAEKLFF. CDR3 DNA: TGTGCCAGCAGCTTAGAACAGGCGGAAAAACTGTTTTTT.

The CDR3 region has the DNA TGTGCCAGCAGTTTGGGAACAGGGGGAAATTCACCCCTCCACTTT. Translation: CASSLGTGGNSPLHF. The rearrangement joins TRBV28 to TRBJ1-6; 8 bases match TRBD1. The CDR3 is 15 amino acids. J lost 7 bases, V lost 3 bases, and 5 bases had no gene match. CDR1 is MDHEN and CDR2 is SYDVKM in the germline V gene. Variable domain in full (rest from reference TRBV28 and TRBJ1-6): DVKVTQSSRYLVKRTGEKVFLECVQDMDHENMFWYRQDPGLGLRLIYFSYDVKMKEKGDIPEGYSVSREKKERFSLILESASTNQTSMYLCASSLGTGGNSPLHFGNGTRLTVT.

Comments on this clone: At one of its ends the junction is not consistent with the germline gene, which may arise from a read error. The DNA for the CDR3 is TGTGCCAGCAGCCCCGGCTCCTTTTCTGGGCGGGATTTCTCCCACGAGCAGTACTTC. Residues: CASSPGSFSGRDFSHEQYF. V gene TRBV4-2 combines with J gene TRBJ2-7; D is possibly TRBD2 (6 bases). Germline loops: CDR1 LGHNA, CDR2 YNFKEQ. The CDR3 runs to 19 residues.

This chain uses TRBV7-3 with TRBJ1-1; 8 positions match TRBD1. CDR1 and CDR2 from the germline V gene are SGHTA and FQGTGA. After removal of 4 bases from V and 11 bases from J, the junction contained 9 bases not matched to a gene. CDR3 length: 13 residues. The CDR3 reads CASSSQGAPEAFF. CDR3 nucleotide sequence: TGTGCCAGCAGCTCGCAGGGGGCGCCGGAGGCTTTCTTT. The full variable domain, rest sourced from reference TRBV7-3 and TRBJ1-1, is GAGVSQTPSNKVTEKGKYVELRCDPISGHTALYWYRQSLGQGPEFLIYFQGTGAADDSGLPNDRFFAVRPEGSVSTLKIQRTERGDSAVYLCASSSQGAPEAFFGQGTRLTVV.

Only one count was recorded for this clone. The V gene is TRBV7-2, the J gene TRBJ2-2, with D maybe TRBD2 (5 bases). Germline assignment: CDR1 SGHTA and CDR2 FQGNSA. V lost 6 bases and J lost 5, with 13 bases in between. There are 14 residues in the CDR3. As DNA, the CDR3 is TGTGCCAGCAGAGAGGGAGTAGGGACCGGGGAGCTGTTTTTT. The encoded protein is CASREGVGTGELFF.

V is TRBV7-2 and J is TRBJ1-1; no clear D gene. The CDR3 is made up of 13 amino acids. The germline V gene has CDR1 SGHTA and CDR2 FQGNSA. With 1 base removed from V and 4 bases from J, the gap between germline ends came to 7 bases. The CDR3 spells CASSLVQSTEAFF. The CDR3 nucleotides read TGTGCCAGCAGCTTAGTTCAATCCACTGAAGCTTTCTTT.

The chain employs TRBV9 and TRBJ1-1; the D gene is possibly TRBD1 (5 bases). Trimming took off 6 bases at V and 1 base at J, with 10 bases between the two ends. Germline-derived CDR1 and CDR2 are SGDLS and YYNGEE. The CDR3 is 13 residues long. CDR3 sequence reads: CASNLGQNTEAFF. The CDR3 bases are TGTGCCAGCAACCTGGGGCAGAACACTGAAGCTTTCTTT. The full variable domain, its missing parts supplied by reference TRBV9 and TRBJ1-1, is DSGVTQTPKHLITATGQRVTLRCSPRSGDLSVYWYQQSLDQGLQFLIQYYNGEERAKGNILERFSAQQFPDLHSELNLSSLELGDSALYFCASNLGQNTEAFFGQGTRLTVV.

The chain employs TRBV4-2 and TRBJ2-7; D is possibly TRBD1 (6 bases). Trimming pared 0 bases from V and 3 bases from J, leaving 12 bases between. Germline CDR1 is LGHNA and CDR2 is YNFKEQ. CDR3 length equals 15 residues. The DNA of the CDR3 is TGTGCCAGCAGCCAAGAGTCAGGGGAACACTACGAGCAGTACTTC. Amino acid sequence: CASSQESGEHYEQYF.

The chain combines TRBV30 with TRBJ1-2; 7 bases are a match to TRBD1. CDR3 length equals 12 residues. Germline V gives CDR1 GTSNPN, CDR2 SVGIG (reference sequence). V shed 0 bases, J shed 9 bases, and the junction held 4 bases outside the gene matches. In DNA form, the CDR3 reads TGTGCCTGGAGTGTCGGACAGGTTAGCTACACCTTC. Encoded protein: CAWSVGQVSYTF.

This clone showed up just a few times. The rearrangement links TRBV29-1 to TRBJ2-3, with unresolved D. The V end lost 2 bases, the J end lost 6 bases, and 12 bases lay between the germline ends. This CDR3 is 13 amino acids long. CDR1 and CDR2 from the germline V gene are SQVTM and ANQGSEA. CDR3 protein: CSVEPGGEDTQYF. Written as DNA, the CDR3 is TGCAGCGTTGAACCTGGCGGTGAGGATACGCAGTATTTT.

J is TRBJ1-6 and V is TRBV28; no definite D call. Per germline, CDR1 MDHEN and CDR2 SYDVKM. Trimming took off 3 bases at V and 14 bases at J, with 17 bases between the two ends. The CDR3 extends over 14 amino acids. The CDR3 region is CASSFQSTVGSLHF. The CDR3 DNA reads TGTGCCAGCAGTTTTCAATCCACGGTCGGGTCCCTCCACTTT.

DNA for the CDR3: TGTGCCTGGAACAGGGGTGGAGATACGCAGTATTTT. Amino acid sequence: CAWNRGGDTQYF. The chain has TRBV30 and TRBJ2-3; TRBD1 agrees at 7 bases. V was pared by 4 bases and J by 5 bases, with 3 bases of the junction left unmatched. The CDR3 is 12 amino acids. Germline V gives CDR1 GTSNPN, CDR2 SVGIG (reference sequence).

This clone showed up just once. The J gene is TRBJ2-1, the V gene TRBV5-4; D is possibly TRBD2 (5 bases). CDR1 and CDR2 from the germline V gene are SGHNT and YYREEE (reference sequence). The CDR3 is 14 amino acids. Trimming took 0 bases from V and 12 from J, leaving 16 bases between them. CDR3 loop: CASSLVTRVGGQFF. CDR3 coding DNA: TGTGCCAGCAGCTTGGTAACGAGGGTCGGAGGGCAGTTCTTC.